The 15 T cell receptor beta chains presented below share a single source sample, sequenced in a study of cytomegalovirus exposure and HLA in healthy donors. PCR used 60 Vbeta primers and 13 Jbeta primers. Sequencing was performed with immunoSEQ multiplex PCR; in TCRdb, only in-frame clones are kept and a portion is missing. The data hold 200,000 to 250,000 clones, with over 75% observed a single time. Sequencing used PBMCs. These receptors were taken from a young man in good health and CMV-seronegative.

The chain has TRBV5-1 and TRBJ2-6; D remains ambiguous. V was cut by 5 bases and J by 0 bases, with 6 bases left in between. Germline V gives CDR1 SGHRS, CDR2 YFSETQ. The CDR3 loop spans 14 amino acids. CDR3 region: CASSSNSGANVLTF. The DNA for the CDR3 is TGCGCCAGCAGTTCCAACTCTGGGGCCAACGTCCTGACTTTC.

This chain's CDR3 is CASSLSGKDSPLHF. The CDR3 DNA is TGTGCCAGCAGCTTATCGGGGAAGGATTCACCCCTCCACTTT. This rearrangement joins TRBV7-9 to TRBJ1-6; D is unresolved. The CDR3 length is 14 residues. Trimming cost V 2 bases and J 8 bases, with 10 bases left between them. Looked up from germline, CDR1 is SEHNR and CDR2 is FQNEAQ (reference sequence).

V usage is TRBV4-3 and J usage is TRBJ2-7; D perhaps matches TRBD1 (5 bases). This CDR3 has 14 amino acids. Trimming pared 2 bases from V and 4 bases from J, leaving 12 bases between. Germline assignment: CDR1 LGHNA and CDR2 YSLEER. CDR3 amino acids: CASSQSPDSYEQYF. DNA for the CDR3: TGCGCCAGCAGCCAAAGCCCAGACAGTTACGAGCAGTACTTC.

In this sample, this clone turned up once. V usage is TRBV7-2 and J usage is TRBJ2-7; unclear D gene. This CDR3 is 15 amino acids long. Trimming removed 1 base at V and 2 bases at J, with 12 bases between. CDR1 and CDR2 from the germline V gene are SGHTA and FQGNSA. In DNA form, the CDR3 reads TGTGCCAGCAGCTTAGGTCTCGTCACTACCTACGAGCAGTACTTC. Translating gives CASSLGLVTTYEQYF.

This sequence joins TRBV19 and TRBJ2-1, with 13 bases that match TRBD2. V lost 4 bases, J lost 13 bases, and 4 bases stayed unmatched. Germline V gives CDR1 LNHDA, CDR2 SQIVND (reference sequence). The CDR3 is 13 residues long. CDR3 bases: TGTGCCAGTAGTAGCGGACTAGCGGGGGTACAGTTCTTC. This encodes CASSSGLAGVQFF.

This clone has only a few counts. The rearrangement links TRBV2 to TRBJ1-5; tentatively, D is TRBD1 (6 bases). V was clipped by 9 bases and J by 5 bases, with 11 bases between them. The CDR3 is 12 residues long. Per the germline V gene, CDR1 is SNHLY and CDR2 is FYNNEI. CDR3 coding DNA: TGTGCCAGTGGACAGCTTGATCAGCCCCAGCATTTT. This codes for CASGQLDQPQHF.

The chain joins TRBV7-2 to TRBJ1-2; 7 bases fit TRBD1. This CDR3 has 13 amino acids. Germline CDR1 SGHTA, CDR2 FQGNSA. Losses at the gene ends were 5 bases for V and 7 bases for J; bases not matched to a gene: 7. CDR3 coding DNA: TGTGCCAGCAGCGTAGACAGGGTCCGTGGCTACACCTTC. The encoded protein is CASSVDRVRGYTF.

The chain recombines TRBV9 with TRBJ2-2; 14 bases line up with TRBD2. This CDR3 region has 17 residues. CDR1 and CDR2 (germline): SGDLS, YYNGEE. J was trimmed by 4 bases and V by 4 bases; bases with no gene match: 6. CDR3: CASSLHGLAGGTGELFF. For the CDR3, the DNA is TGTGCCAGCAGCCTTCACGGACTAGCGGGAGGCACCGGGGAGCTGTTTTTT.

The gene calls are TRBV2 and TRBJ2-5, with TRBD1 as a possible D gene (6 bases). V was shortened by 6 bases and J by 5 bases, with 19 bases between the two germline ends. Germline V gene sequence: CDR1 SNHLY, CDR2 FYNNEI. CDR3 length: 15 amino acids. In DNA form, the CDR3 reads TGTGCCAGCAGAGAACAGGGCTTTCCCAAGGAGACCCAGTACTTC. Its protein product is CASREQGFPKETQYF. The full variable domain, with the rest looked up from reference TRBV2 and TRBJ2-5, is EPEVTQTPSHQVTQMGQEVILRCVPISNHLYFYWYRQILGQKVEFLVSFYNNEISEKSEIFDDQFSVERPDGSNFTLKIRSTKLEDSAMYFCASREQGFPKETQYFGPGTRLLVL.

There are a few counts of this clone. CDR3 region: CASSPAERPYEQYF. CDR3 coding DNA: TGTGCCAGCTCACCGGCGGAGAGACCCTACGAGCAGTACTTC. The gene calls are TRBV18 and TRBJ2-7; D is undetermined. Trimming removed 3 bases at V and 2 bases at J, with 11 bases between. The V gene's germline CDR1 is KGHSH and CDR2 LQKENI. The CDR3 loop spans 14 amino acids.

The genes are TRBV30 and TRBJ1-1; TRBD1 agrees at 7 bases. The CDR3 covers 12 residues. From germline, CDR1 is GTSNPN and CDR2 SVGIG (reference sequence). V lost 5 bases and J lost 0; bases outside the gene matches: 0. The CDR3 nucleotides are TGTGCCTGGGGGACAGTGAACACTGAAGCTTTCTTT. It translates to CAWGTVNTEAFF.

The chain has TRBV7-8 and TRBJ2-5; D remains ambiguous. The CDR3 contains 14 residues. Germline V CDR1 and CDR2: SGHVS, FQNEAQ. The V end lost 5 bases, the J end lost 5 bases, and 15 bases lay between the germline ends. CDR3 loop: CASSRQAMVETQYF. For the CDR3, the DNA is TGTGCCAGCAGCCGCCAAGCCATGGTGGAGACCCAGTACTTC. Variable domain in full (rest from reference TRBV7-8 and TRBJ2-5): GAGVSQSPRYKVAKRGQDVALRCDPISGHVSLFWYQQALGQGPEFLTYFQNEAQLDKSGLPSDRFFAERPEGSVSTLKIQRTQQEDSAVYLCASSRQAMVETQYFGPGTRLLVL.

V usage is TRBV6-1 and J usage is TRBJ2-7; 8 positions agree with TRBD1. J gave up 1 base and V 6 bases, and 8 bases lay outside the gene matches. In germline, CDR1 is MNHNS, CDR2 SASEGT. This CDR3 is 15 amino acids long. This CDR3 is CASSQGQGVSYEQYF. CDR3 nucleotides: TGTGCCAGCAGCCAAGGACAGGGTGTATCCTACGAGCAGTACTTC.

This clone showed up just once. The chain combines TRBV5-1 with TRBJ2-2, with 7 nucleotides matching TRBD2. The CDR3 totals 15 residues. CDR1 is SGHRS and CDR2 is YFSETQ in the germline V gene. Losses at the gene ends were 2 bases for V and 6 bases for J; bases not matched to a gene: 7. CDR3 loop: CASSFSLTSAGELFF. The DNA of the CDR3 is TGCGCCAGCAGCTTCTCCTTAACTAGCGCCGGGGAGCTGTTTTTT.

The rearrangement joins TRBV4-3 to TRBJ1-1; D gene uncertain. V was clipped by 0 bases and J by 4 bases, with 15 bases between them. The CDR3 spans 16 residues. Looked up from germline, CDR1 is LGHNA and CDR2 is YSLEER. The CDR3 DNA reads TGCGCCAGCAGCCAAGATAGGAGGGTTGGAAGCACTGAAGCTTTCTTT. It specifies CASSQDRRVGSTEAFF.